One sample yielded the 21 T cell receptor beta chains listed below, sequenced in a study of molecular identifiers for immune sequencing clone quantification. TCRdb fed the PCR reads into MiXCR, producing one record per CDR3 protein. The sample lists approximately 670,000 distinct CDR3 sequences; about 20% were seen once. The specimen sequenced was naive CD8+ T cells from blood, with Jurkat cell RNA spiked in. Specified subset: FACS-sorted CD8+CD4-CCR7+CD45RA+ naive T cells. The receptors here all came from a human donor in good health. Some libraries in this study had Jurkat cell RNA spiked in.

To note about this clonotype: With a much larger clone just one base away, this may be a read error. The CDR3 does not end in the conserved phenylalanine or tryptophan, so this is likely a read error. The rearrangement joins TRBV9 to TRBJ2-2, with D uncertain. Trimming shortened V by 4 bases and J by 5 bases, and 12 bases separated the two germline ends. Germline CDR1 and CDR2: SGDLS and YYNGEE. The CDR3 has 14 amino acids. The CDR3 nucleotides read TGTGCCAGCAGCCCTTCGTCCGGAACCGGGGAGCTGTTTCTT. Translating it yields CASSPSSGTGELFL.

Concerning this clonotype: A much larger clone is a single base away; this may be a read error. This chain joins TRBV28 and TRBJ2-4; TRBD1 agrees at 10 bases. The CDR3 runs 17 residues. Germline V lookup: CDR1 MDHEN, CDR2 SYDVKM. CDR3 DNA: TGTGCCAGCAGTTCATCCGGGACAGGGGAAGCCAGAAACATTCAGTACTTC. Translation gives CASSSSGTGEARNIQYF.

This clonotype showed up many times. The chain has TRBV29-1 and TRBJ2-2, with 14 bases aligning to TRBD2. The CDR3 extends over 16 amino acids. In germline, CDR1 is SQVTM, CDR2 ANQGSEA. V lost 6 bases and J lost 7; bases outside the gene matches: 10. CDR3 in amino acids: CSVIPGLAGVDGELFF. CDR3 in DNA: TGCAGCGTCATTCCGGGACTAGCGGGAGTTGACGGGGAGCTGTTTTTT.

This clonotype was detected ten times or more. The chain is built from TRBV20-1 and TRBJ2-3, with D maybe TRBD2 (6 bases). This CDR3 has 14 residues. CDR1 and CDR2 from the germline V gene are DFQATT and SNEGSKA (reference sequence). The V and J ends lost 1 base and 2 bases respectively, with 10 bases between them. This chain's CDR3 is CSARAGTYTDTQYF. The CDR3 DNA follows: TGCAGTGCTAGAGCCGGGACTTACACAGATACGCAGTATTTT.

This clonotype was seen only a few times. The chain joins TRBV7-9 to TRBJ2-2, with D possibly being TRBD2 (6 bases). The V gene's germline CDR1 is SEHNR and CDR2 FQNEAQ (reference sequence). CDR3 length: 15 residues. The V gene lost 5 bases and the J gene lost 4 bases, with 14 bases spanning the gap. DNA of the CDR3: TGTGCCAGCAGCGGACCGACTAGGACCACCGGGGAGCTGTTTTTT. Translating it yields CASSGPTRTTGELFF.

The CDR3 sequence: CASSPQGPWDTEAFF. The CDR3 region has the DNA TGCGCCAGCAGTCCGCAGGGGCCCTGGGACACTGAAGCTTTCTTT. This chain links TRBV23-1 with TRBJ1-1, with D possibly TRBD1 on 6 matching bases. TRBV23-1 qualifies as an ORF whose function is uncertain. The CDR3 consists of 15 residues. Trimming pared 4 bases from V and 3 bases from J, leaving 15 bases between.

Points on this clonotype: The junction departs from the called germline gene at one end, perhaps through a read error. This chain joins TRBV5-6 and TRBJ2-7; maybe TRBD2 (7 bases). From germline, CDR1 is SGHDT and CDR2 YYEEEE. This CDR3 is 14 amino acids long. This CDR3 is CVSSLIRGADEQYF. For the CDR3, the DNA is TGTGTCAGCAGCTTAATCCGGGGGGCCGACGAGCAGTACTTC.

There are a few counts of this clonotype. The chain joins TRBV19 to TRBJ1-5; tentative D call: TRBD1 (6 bases). The CDR3 length is 13 residues. V gave up 7 bases and J gave up 7 bases, with 14 bases separating them. Germline CDR1 reads LNHDA; CDR2 reads SQIVND (reference sequence). The CDR3 DNA sequence: TGTGCCAGTACCTTGGGGGGCGTGCAGCCCCAGCATTTT. This translates into CASTLGGVQPQHF.

Many counts were recorded for this clonotype. V gene TRBV4-1 combines with J gene TRBJ2-1; 10 bases map to TRBD2. J was trimmed by 2 bases and V by 0 bases; bases with no gene match: 4. Germline V gives CDR1 MGHRA, CDR2 YSYEKL. This CDR3 has 17 amino acids. CDR3: CASSQDPSGRAYNEQFF. The CDR3 nucleotides are TGCGCCAGCAGCCAAGATCCCAGCGGGAGGGCCTACAATGAGCAGTTCTTC.

This clonotype was observed once. Being one base from a much bigger clone, this may be a read error. This chain uses TRBV6-2 or TRBV6-3 with TRBJ2-5; D gene ambiguous. Germline V gene lookup returns CDR1 MNHEY and CDR2 SVGEGT. The CDR3 covers 15 residues. Trimming shortened V by 5 bases and J by 1 base, and 14 bases separated the two germline ends. CDR3 amino acids: CASSNTGRIQETQYF. Here the CDR3 DNA reads TGTGCCAGCAGTAACACCGGACGGATCCAAGAGACCCAGTACTTC.

The genes are TRBV6-2 or TRBV6-3 and TRBJ2-1, with a weak D call TRBD1 (5 bases). The CDR3 runs to 16 residues. The germline V gene encodes CDR1 MNHEY and CDR2 SVGEGT. The ends were cut back, 1 base at V and 7 bases at J, with 17 bases in the middle. The CDR3, as DNA: TGTGCCAGCAGTTACTGGGGCGATCCCACTACGAATGAGCAGTTCTTC. Translation: CASSYWGDPTTNEQFF.

This chain links TRBV9 with TRBJ2-4; 8 bases line up with TRBD1. The CDR3 is 15 residues long. The J segment lost 6 bases and the V segment lost 0 bases, leaving 5 bases of the junction unmatched. CDR1 is SGDLS and CDR2 is YYNGEE in the germline V gene. The CDR3 DNA follows: TGTGCCAGCAGCGTAGAAGGGACAGGCGGAAACATTCAGTACTTC. Translating gives CASSVEGTGGNIQYF. The complete variable domain, with remaining parts taken from reference TRBV9 and TRBJ2-4, reads DSGVTQTPKHLITATGQRVTLRCSPRSGDLSVYWYQQSLDQGLQFLIQYYNGEERAKGNILERFSAQQFPDLHSELNLSSLELGDSALYFCASSVEGTGGNIQYFGAGTRLSVL.

In this sample, this clonotype turned up many times. The V call is TRBV2, the J call TRBJ1-5; a possible D gene is TRBD1 (6 bases). Looked up from germline, CDR1 is SNHLY and CDR2 is FYNNEI. The CDR3 extends over 14 amino acids. Trimming took 6 bases from V and 1 from J, leaving 10 bases between them. The CDR3 sequence: CASRVGASNQPQHF. The CDR3, as DNA: TGTGCCAGCAGAGTGGGGGCAAGCAATCAGCCCCAGCATTTT.

On this clonotype itself: The junction does not match germline at one end; this may be a read error. The DNA for the CDR3 is TGTGCCAGTAGTATAGCTGTCGCGGGAGACTCCTACGGGCAGTACTTC. It translates to CASSIAVAGDSYGQYF. The chain uses TRBV19 and TRBJ2-7, with 7 bases that match TRBD2. This CDR3 spans 16 amino acids. CDR1 and CDR2 from the germline V gene are LNHDA and SQIVND (reference sequence).

CDR3 sequence: CATSFIPRGQVNYMNTEAFF. The CDR3, as DNA: TGTGCCACCAGTTTCATTCCGAGAGGACAGGTCAACTACATGAACACTGAAGCTTTCTTT. The V gene is TRBV24-1, the J gene TRBJ1-1; 7 bases align to TRBD1. Trimming at V came to 6 bases and at J to 0 bases, leaving 21 bases not matched to a gene. The CDR3 covers 20 residues. In germline, CDR1 is KGHDR, CDR2 SFDVKD.

This clonotype was counted only a few times. The V gene is TRBV18, the J gene TRBJ2-7, with 8 nucleotides matching TRBD1. This CDR3 spans 15 amino acids. Germline V CDR1 and CDR2: KGHSH, LQKENI. V lost 5 bases, J lost 2 bases, and 8 bases stayed unmatched. The CDR3 here is CASSGPGQVAYEQYF. The CDR3 bases are TGTGCCAGCTCAGGCCCGGGACAGGTCGCCTACGAGCAGTACTTC.

This clonotype was seen repeatedly, ten times or more. The chain is built from TRBV7-9 and TRBJ2-5; 9 positions agree with TRBD1. V lost 6 bases, J lost 5 bases, and 7 bases stayed unmatched. CDR3 length: 14 residues. In germline, CDR1 is SEHNR, CDR2 FQNEAQ (reference sequence). The CDR3: CASRYTGGWETQYF. DNA of the CDR3: TGTGCCAGCAGATATACAGGGGGCTGGGAGACCCAGTACTTC.

This clonotype was detected a few times. Since a much larger clone is just one base distant, this may be a read error. V is TRBV4-1 and J is TRBJ1-5; D is unclear. CDR3 length: 16 amino acids. Between the trimmed V and J ends, which lost 0 bases and 1 base, there was a span of 10 bases. Germline lookup yields CDR1 MGHRA and CDR2 YSYEKL. Here the CDR3 reads CASSQDQLKSNQPQHF. The CDR3 nucleotides are TGCGCCAGCAGCCAAGATCAGCTTAAAAGCAATCAGCCCCAGCATTTT.

This clonotype showed up many times. The chain has TRBV12-3 or TRBV12-4 and TRBJ2-3; D is undetermined. V was clipped by 2 bases and J by 0 bases, with 12 bases between them. This CDR3 region has 16 residues. The CDR3 protein is CASSLISVRSTDTQYF. The DNA of the CDR3 is TGTGCCAGCAGTTTAATTTCCGTACGGAGCACAGATACGCAGTATTTT.

Ten or more counts support this clonotype. The rearrangement uses TRBV20-1 and TRBJ1-1; maybe TRBD1 (6 bases). V lost 0 bases to trimming and J lost 4 bases, with 12 bases between them. Germline CDR1 and CDR2: DFQATT and SNEGSKA (reference sequence). The CDR3 runs to 14 residues. The CDR3 DNA is TGCAGTGCTAGAGACAGGGGTTGGATCACTGAAGCTTTCTTT. This translates into CSARDRGWITEAFF.

Of note for this clonotype: This may be a read error, as it is one base from a much larger clone. CDR3 sequence: CASSESFEDRSTEAFF. The CDR3, as DNA: TGTGCCAGCAGTGAATCTTTCGAAGACAGGAGCACTGAAGCTTTCTTT. V and J are TRBV2 and TRBJ1-1; D may be TRBD1 (6 bases). Between the trimmed V and J ends, which lost 2 bases and 4 bases, there was a span of 17 bases. CDR3 size: 16 residues. Germline lookup yields CDR1 SNHLY and CDR2 FYNNEI.